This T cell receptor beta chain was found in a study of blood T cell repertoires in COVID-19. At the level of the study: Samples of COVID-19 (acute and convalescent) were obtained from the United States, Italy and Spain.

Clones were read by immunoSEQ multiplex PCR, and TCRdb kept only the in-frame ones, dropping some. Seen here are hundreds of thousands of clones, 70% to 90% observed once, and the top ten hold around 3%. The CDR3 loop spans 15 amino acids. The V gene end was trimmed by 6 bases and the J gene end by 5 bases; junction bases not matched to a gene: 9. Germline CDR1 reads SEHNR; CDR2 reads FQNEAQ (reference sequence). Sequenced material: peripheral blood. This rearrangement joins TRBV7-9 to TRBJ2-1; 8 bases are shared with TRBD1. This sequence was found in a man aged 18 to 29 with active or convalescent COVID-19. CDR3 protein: CASRHDRGYDNEQFF. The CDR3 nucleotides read TGTGCCAGCAGACACGACAGGGGCTATGACAATGAGCAGTTCTTC.